This TCR beta chain was identified in a study of blood T cell repertoires in COVID-19. Data came from immunoSEQ multiplex PCR; TCRdb stores just in-frame clones and leaves some out. The sample lists about 220,000 clones, 84% seen once, with 3% to 3.5% in the top ten. Deletions cut 0 bases from V and 6 bases from J, with 17 bases between. The V gene's germline CDR1 is GTSNPN and CDR2 SVGIG (reference sequence). CDR3 length: 15 amino acids. This clonotype was sampled from a woman in her twenties or thirties who had recovered from COVID-19. The sequencing input was peripheral blood. The chain joins TRBV30 to TRBJ2-5; perhaps TRBD1 as D (6 bases). DNA for the CDR3: TGTGCCTGGAGTGTACGGTCGTCAGGGGCAAAGACCCAGTACTTC. The encoded protein is CAWSVRSSGAKTQYF.